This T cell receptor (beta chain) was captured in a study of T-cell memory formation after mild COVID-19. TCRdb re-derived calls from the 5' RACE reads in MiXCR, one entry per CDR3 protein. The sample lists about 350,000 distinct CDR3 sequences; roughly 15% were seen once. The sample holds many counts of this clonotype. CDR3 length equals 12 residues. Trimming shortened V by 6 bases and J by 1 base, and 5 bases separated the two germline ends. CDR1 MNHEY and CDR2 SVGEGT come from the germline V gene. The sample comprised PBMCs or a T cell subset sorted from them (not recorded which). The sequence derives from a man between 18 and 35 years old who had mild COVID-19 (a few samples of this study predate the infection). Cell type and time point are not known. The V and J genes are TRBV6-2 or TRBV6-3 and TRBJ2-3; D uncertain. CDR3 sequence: CASRKGTDTQYF. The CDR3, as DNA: TGTGCCAGCAGGAAAGGCACAGATACGCAGTATTTT.